Each of the 27 T cell receptor beta chains below was sequenced from the same sample in a study of CD8+ T cells in alopecia areata (dated by TCRdb to about 2018). This sample's time point label indicates: about 4 weeks on oral tofacitinib. Sample treatment or condition, as interpreted from the label and publication: oral pan-JAK inhibitor, 5-10 mg twice daily. The method was the immunoSEQ multiplex PCR assay. To provide template for TCR sequencing, every sample had RNA extracted and reverse transcribed into cDNA. Not all clones reach the TCRdb copy of this immuneACCESS table, which keeps in-frame sequences only. Checked studies attribute under half of the gap to unresolved V genes and leave the rest unexplained. The sample table holds about 190,000 clones, of which 55% to 70% were seen once. Approximately 0.63% of the sample rests with the top ten. This specimen was CD4+ T cells sorted from blood, taken at week 4, from a patient treated with tofacitinib. The receptor source for this set is a human donor with alopecia areata.

The J gene is TRBJ2-7, the V gene TRBV5-4; 7 nucleotides line up with TRBD2. Trimming removed 5 bases from V and 3 bases from J; junction bases left unmatched: 5. The CDR3 has 13 amino acids. Germline CDR1 reads SGHNT; CDR2 reads YYREEE (reference sequence). The CDR3 here is CASSLSGGYEQYF. CDR3 bases: TGTGCCAGCAGTCTCTCGGGGGGCTACGAGCAGTACTTC.

This clone is medium-sized within its sample. The rearrangement joins TRBV27 to TRBJ2-3, with D possibly being TRBD1 (6 bases). The germline V and J ends were trimmed by 4 bases and 2 bases, with 13 bases remaining between them. Germline V gene data show CDR1 as MNHEY and CDR2 as SMNVEV (reference sequence). The CDR3 consists of 15 residues. In nucleotides, the CDR3 is TGTGCCAGCAGTTCCGGACAGATTCCCACAGATACGCAGTATTTT. This sequence encodes CASSSGQIPTDTQYF.

J is TRBJ2-7 and V is TRBV9; D possibly corresponds to TRBD2 (6 bases). Trimming stripped 0 bases from V and 6 bases from J, with 13 bases between. Germline V gives CDR1 SGDLS, CDR2 YYNGEE. The CDR3 has 14 residues. The CDR3 region is CASSVGPGGIEQYF. The DNA for the CDR3 is TGTGCCAGCAGCGTAGGGCCTGGCGGGATCGAGCAGTACTTC.

CDR3 in DNA: TGTGCCAGCAGCTCCGGACCCCACGAGCAGTACTTC. The encoded protein is CASSSGPHEQYF. The chain combines TRBV7-8 with TRBJ2-7; D is ambiguous. The CDR3 length is 12 residues. The germline V gene encodes CDR1 SGHVS and CDR2 FQNEAQ. Trimming took 4 bases from V and 5 from J, leaving 9 bases between them.

In this sample, this clone turned up a few times. The V call is TRBV18, the J call TRBJ2-5; no reliable D call. Trimming removed 3 bases at V and 5 bases at J, with 7 bases between. This CDR3 has 12 amino acids. Germline loops: CDR1 KGHSH, CDR2 LQKENI. CDR3: CASSPSKETQYF. CDR3 bases: TGTGCCAGCTCACCCTCGAAGGAGACCCAGTACTTC.

This clone was seen more than once but under ten times. The chain joins TRBV29-1 to TRBJ2-1; D not certain. Germline V gene lookup returns CDR1 SQVTM and CDR2 ANQGSEA. This CDR3 contains 10 residues. V shed 7 bases and J shed 9 bases, with 10 bases lying between them. The CDR3 DNA is TGCAGCGGCGGATGGCGTGAGCAGTTCTTC. Its translation: CSGGWREQFF.

The chain recombines TRBV9 with TRBJ2-6, with 7 bases lining up with TRBD2. V shed 4 bases and J 1 base; nucleotides not matched to a gene: 11. CDR3 size: 18 residues. Germline-derived CDR1 and CDR2 are SGDLS and YYNGEE. The chain's CDR3 is CASSPRGGSSSGANVLTF. The CDR3 DNA reads as TGTGCCAGCAGCCCAAGGGGCGGGAGTTCGTCTGGGGCCAACGTCCTGACTTTC.

V usage is TRBV23-1 and J usage is TRBJ1-2; no reliable D call. TRBV23-1 belongs to the ORF category, with a function that is uncertain. V was cut by 3 bases and J by 1 base, with 9 bases left in between. The CDR3 spans 14 residues. The CDR3 reads CASSHSIRNYGYTF. The CDR3 coding sequence is TGCGCCAGCAGTCATTCTATACGTAACTATGGCTACACCTTC.

The CDR3 sequence is CASSPGAWEQYF. The CDR3 region has the DNA TGTGCCAGCTCACCCGGAGCCTGGGAGCAGTACTTC. The chain joins TRBV18 to TRBJ2-7; D unclear. Trimming removed 3 bases from V and 7 bases from J, with 10 bases in between. The germline gives CDR1 KGHSH, CDR2 LQKENI. The CDR3 is 12 residues long.

This chain uses TRBV4-1 with TRBJ2-3; 7 nucleotides agree with TRBD1. V trimming: 0 bases; J trimming: 3 bases; junction bases outside the gene matches: 6. The CDR3 runs 16 residues. Germline V gives CDR1 MGHRA, CDR2 YSYEKL. Here the CDR3 reads CASSQEGLTGTDTQYF. The CDR3 DNA is TGCGCCAGCAGCCAAGAGGGTTTGACAGGGACAGATACGCAGTATTTT.

The V and J genes are TRBV5-1 and TRBJ2-3; the match to TRBD2 covers 8 bases. This CDR3 is built from 16 residues. CDR1 and CDR2 from the germline V gene are SGHRS and YFSETQ. Trimming at V came to 4 bases and at J to 0 bases, leaving 7 bases not matched to a gene. The CDR3: CASSVTSGTSTDTQYF. Here the CDR3 DNA reads TGCGCCAGCAGCGTTACTAGCGGTACTAGCACAGATACGCAGTATTTT.

Only a few counts were recorded for this clone. The chain joins TRBV29-1 to TRBJ2-1; 15 bases map to TRBD2. The CDR3 is made up of 13 amino acids. Germline V gene lookup returns CDR1 SQVTM and CDR2 ANQGSEA. V shed 7 bases, J shed 7 bases, and the junction held 2 bases outside the gene matches. The CDR3 is CSAGTSGRNEQFF. CDR3 nucleotides: TGCAGCGCTGGGACTAGCGGGAGGAATGAGCAGTTCTTC.

The chain carries TRBV29-1 and TRBJ2-5; either TRBD1 or TRBD2 may supply D (5 bases each). Germline CDR1 SQVTM, CDR2 ANQGSEA. V shed 6 bases and J shed 1 base, with 15 bases lying between them. The CDR3 has 14 residues. Written as DNA, the CDR3 is TGCAGCGTGTCGGGACCGCTTATCCAAGAGACCCAGTACTTC. This encodes CSVSGPLIQETQYF.

This clone came up a few times. Other DNA sequences in this specimen translate into the identical CDR3. The chain is built from TRBV29-1 and TRBJ2-1, with D possibly matching TRBD2 (5 bases). V lost 3 bases and J lost 2, with 11 bases in between. The CDR3 consists of 14 residues. Germline-derived CDR1 and CDR2 are SQVTM and ANQGSEA. CDR3 bases: TGCAGCGTTGAGGGCGGGTCAACCTACAATGAGCAGTTCTTC. Translated, it gives CSVEGGSTYNEQFF.

The sample holds a few counts of this clone. Written as DNA, the CDR3 is TGTGCCAGCAGCTTCGCTAGCGGGAGCTCTGGGGCCAACGTCCTGACTTTC. Its protein is CASSFASGSSGANVLTF. The rearrangement links TRBV7-9 to TRBJ2-6; 10 bases fit TRBD2. The germline gives CDR1 SEHNR, CDR2 FQNEAQ (reference sequence). V trimming: 3 bases; J trimming: 0 bases; junction bases outside the gene matches: 2. The CDR3 has 17 amino acids.

This CDR3 is CASSLRAGLGGKFGNEQFF. The CDR3 DNA sequence: TGCGCCAGCAGCCTGAGGGCGGGGTTGGGGGGTAAGTTTGGCAATGAGCAGTTCTTC. J is TRBJ2-1 and V is TRBV4-3; D possibly corresponds to TRBD2 (6 bases). V was trimmed by 4 bases and J by 6 bases, leaving 28 bases between them. This CDR3 is 19 amino acids long. Germline lookup yields CDR1 LGHNA and CDR2 YSLEER.

This clone has just one count. The chain uses TRBV5-1 and TRBJ2-1, with 12 bases matching TRBD2. This CDR3 has 15 amino acids. V shed 4 bases and J 7 bases; nucleotides not matched to a gene: 6. Germline lookup yields CDR1 SGHRS and CDR2 YFSETQ. The CDR3 DNA reads as TGCGCCAGCAGCCCCGGGACTAGCGGGCCGAATGAGCAGTTCTTC. Amino acid sequence: CASSPGTSGPNEQFF.

This clone was seen a handful of times. The chain has TRBV15 and TRBJ2-7; D remains unclear. Germline V gives CDR1 LNHNV, CDR2 YYDKDF (reference sequence). With 0 bases removed from V and 0 bases from J, the gap between germline ends came to 12 bases. The CDR3 spans 16 residues. Here the CDR3 DNA reads TGTGCCACCAGCAGAGATTCCGTCGGTAGCTCCTACGAGCAGTACTTC. This encodes CATSRDSVGSSYEQYF.

The chain links TRBV5-6 to TRBJ2-3; D perhaps matches TRBD2 (5 bases). Trimming took off 1 base at V and 6 bases at J, with 12 bases between the two ends. CDR1 and CDR2 from the germline V gene are SGHDT and YYEEEE. The CDR3 is 14 amino acids. The CDR3 bases are TGTGCCAGCAGCTTGCTAGCCCGGGTGGATACGCAGTATTTT. This translates into CASSLLARVDTQYF. The variable domain in full, completed from reference TRBV5-6 and TRBJ2-3, reads DAGVTQSPTHLIKTRGQQVTLRCSPKSGHDTVSWYQQALGQGPQFIFQYYEEEERQRGNFPDRFSGHQFPNYSSELNVNALLLGDSALYLCASSLLARVDTQYFGPGTRLTVL.

This chain uses TRBV5-4 with TRBJ2-1; 8 positions agree with TRBD2. CDR1 and CDR2 (germline): SGHNT, YYREEE (reference sequence). Trimming took 4 bases from V and 7 from J; bases not matched to a gene: 16. This CDR3 has 17 residues. This CDR3 reads CASSQTSGLGQKNEQFF. CDR3 coding DNA: TGTGCCAGCAGCCAAACATCGGGACTAGGGCAGAAAAATGAGCAGTTCTTC.

The rearrangement uses TRBV25-1 and TRBJ2-2; possible D gene TRBD1, 5 bases. The germline CDR1 and CDR2 sequences are MGHDK and SYGVNS. The V end lost 3 bases, the J end lost 6 bases, and 11 bases lay between the germline ends. The CDR3 has 14 residues. This CDR3 reads CASSEVGAAGELFF. CDR3 in DNA: TGTGCCAGCAGTGAGGTTGGGGCAGCCGGGGAGCTGTTTTTT.

In DNA, the CDR3 is TGTGCCAGCAACCAGGGCCTAGGACAGCCCCAGCATTTT. It is translated as CASNQGLGQPQHF. V and J are TRBV6-5 and TRBJ1-5, with D possibly TRBD1 on 5 matching bases. In germline, CDR1 is MNHEY, CDR2 SVGAGI. The length of the CDR3 is 13 residues. The V end lost 7 bases, the J end lost 7 bases, and 14 bases lay between the germline ends.

CDR3: CASSTQGNTGELFF. In nucleotides, the CDR3 is TGCGCCAGCAGTACGCAGGGGAACACCGGGGAGCTGTTTTTT. This chain joins TRBV5-1 and TRBJ2-2; the D gene is possibly TRBD1 (5 bases). The V gene lost 5 bases and the J gene lost 1 base, with 9 bases spanning the gap. The CDR3 is 14 amino acids. CDR1 SGHRS and CDR2 YFSETQ come from the germline V gene.

V gene TRBV7-2 combines with J gene TRBJ2-4; no reliable D call. The CDR3 contains 13 residues. V dropped 2 bases and J dropped 12 bases, with 14 bases sitting between them. The germline V gene encodes CDR1 SGHTA and CDR2 FQGNSA. The CDR3 DNA follows: TGTGCCAGCAGCTTAAGGCCCCTTGGACGTCAGTACTTC. This translates into CASSLRPLGRQYF.

About this clone itself: Within the sample, other DNA sequences also encode this same CDR3. The CDR3: CSVDRVNTGELFF. CDR3 coding DNA: TGCAGCGTGGACAGGGTTAACACCGGGGAGCTGTTTTTT. The chain is built from TRBV29-1 and TRBJ2-2; 8 nucleotides align to TRBD1. The CDR3 extends over 13 amino acids. The germline V gene encodes CDR1 SQVTM and CDR2 ANQGSEA. The trim removed 6 bases at V and 2 bases at J, leaving 2 bases unmatched.

The rearrangement uses TRBV6-6 and TRBJ1-5, with TRBD1 matching 7 bases. The CDR3 spans 15 residues. Germline loops: CDR1 MNHNY, CDR2 SVGAGI (reference sequence). Trimming cost V 7 bases and J 2 bases; bases outside gene matches: 8. Written as DNA, the CDR3 is TGTGCCAGCAACCGACAGGGATCCGGCAATCAGCCCCAGCATTTT. Translation gives CASNRQGSGNQPQHF.

This chain connects TRBV29-1 to TRBJ1-5; D not resolved. The germline gives CDR1 SQVTM, CDR2 ANQGSEA. Trimming cost V 5 bases and J 2 bases, with 7 bases left between them. The CDR3 covers 12 residues. In DNA form, the CDR3 reads TGCAGCGTTCGGGCTGGCAATCAGCCCCAGCATTTT. Its translation is CSVRAGNQPQHF.